This TCR beta chain was obtained from a study of blood T cell repertoires in COVID-19. V lost 5 bases to trimming and J lost 0 bases, with 14 bases between them. In germline, CDR1 is SGHTA, CDR2 FQGTGA. This CDR3 comprises 16 residues. The authors' processing: Cell counts per sample came from amplifying reference gene primers. Data came from immunoSEQ multiplex PCR; TCRdb stores just in-frame clones and leaves some out. The V and J calls and clone size come from that table; D and trimming were worked out from the DNA. Of approximately 340,000 clones listed, 91% are singletons. This chain uses TRBV7-3 with TRBJ2-1; the D gene is possibly TRBD2 (5 bases). Sequencing used PBMCs or T cells enriched from blood (not recorded which). The clonotype originates from a woman aged 40-49 years who had been exposed to COVID-19. The CDR3: CASSGEGAVSYNEQFF. CDR3 in DNA: TGTGCCAGCAGCGGGGAAGGAGCGGTCTCCTACAATGAGCAGTTCTTC.